Described below is a single TCR beta chain sequence and its context. Per germline, CDR1 DFQATT and CDR2 SNEGSKA (reference sequence). The CDR3 length is 14 residues. Trimming took 3 bases from V and 3 from J; bases not matched to a gene: 8. This specimen comes from a study of blood T cell repertoires in COVID-19. Method: immunoSEQ multiplex PCR; TCRdb's copy keeps in-frame clones and lacks some. Among about 280,000 clones listed, around 87% were seen once. The sequence derives from a woman aged 25-40 years who had recovered from COVID-19. The sequenced material came from peripheral blood. The J gene is TRBJ2-7, the V gene TRBV20-1; 7 bases match TRBD1. In nucleotides, the CDR3 is TGCAGTGCTAGTCCGGGACAGCTAAACTACGAGCAGTACTTC. This translates into CSASPGQLNYEQYF.